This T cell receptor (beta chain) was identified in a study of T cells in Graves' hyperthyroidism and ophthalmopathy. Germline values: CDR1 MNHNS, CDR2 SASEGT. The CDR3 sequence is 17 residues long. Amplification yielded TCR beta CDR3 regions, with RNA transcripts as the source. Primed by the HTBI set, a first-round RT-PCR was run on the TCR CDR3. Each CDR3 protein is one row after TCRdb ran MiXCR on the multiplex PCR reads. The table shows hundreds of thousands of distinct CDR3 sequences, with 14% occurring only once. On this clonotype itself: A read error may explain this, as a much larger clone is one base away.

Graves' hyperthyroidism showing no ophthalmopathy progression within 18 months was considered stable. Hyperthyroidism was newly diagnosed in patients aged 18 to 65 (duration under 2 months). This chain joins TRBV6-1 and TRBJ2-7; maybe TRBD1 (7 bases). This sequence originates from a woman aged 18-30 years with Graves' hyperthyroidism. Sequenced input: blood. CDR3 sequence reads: CASRIYFGTAGTYKQYF. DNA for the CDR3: TGTGCCAGCAGAATTTACTTCGGGACAGCGGGCACCTACAAGCAGTACTTC.